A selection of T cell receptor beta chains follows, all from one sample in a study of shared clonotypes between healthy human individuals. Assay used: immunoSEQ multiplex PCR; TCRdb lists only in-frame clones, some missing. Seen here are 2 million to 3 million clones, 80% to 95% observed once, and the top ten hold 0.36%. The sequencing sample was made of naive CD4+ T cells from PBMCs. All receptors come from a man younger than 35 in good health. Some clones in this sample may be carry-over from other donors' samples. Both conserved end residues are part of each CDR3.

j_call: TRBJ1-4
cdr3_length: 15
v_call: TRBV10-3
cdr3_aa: CAISESQGVIEKLFF

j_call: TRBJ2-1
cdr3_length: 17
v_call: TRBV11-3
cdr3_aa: CASSPSPARSSYNEQFF

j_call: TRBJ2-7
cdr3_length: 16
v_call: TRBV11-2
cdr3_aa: CASSTIRGYSLYEQYF

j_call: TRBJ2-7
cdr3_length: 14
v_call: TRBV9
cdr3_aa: CASSPRQAGLEQYF

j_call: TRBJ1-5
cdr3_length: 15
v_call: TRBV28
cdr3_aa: CASSEGQGVIKPQHF

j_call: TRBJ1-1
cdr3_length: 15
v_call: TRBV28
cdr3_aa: CASSGNRFSNTEAFF

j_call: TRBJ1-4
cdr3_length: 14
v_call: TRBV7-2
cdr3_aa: CASSLAGHNEKLFF

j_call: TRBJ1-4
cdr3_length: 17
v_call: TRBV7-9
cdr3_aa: CASSRPFFVADNEKLFF

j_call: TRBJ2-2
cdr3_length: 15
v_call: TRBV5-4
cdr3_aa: CASSGIAGEAGELFF

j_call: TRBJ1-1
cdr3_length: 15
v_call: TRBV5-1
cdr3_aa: CASSPTASSNTEAFF

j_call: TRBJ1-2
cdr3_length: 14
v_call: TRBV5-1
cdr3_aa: CASSWTVTNYGYTF

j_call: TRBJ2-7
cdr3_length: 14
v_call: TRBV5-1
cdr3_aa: CASSWGLTDRKQYF

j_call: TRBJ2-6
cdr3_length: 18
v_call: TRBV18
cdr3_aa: CASSPMARAASGANVLTF

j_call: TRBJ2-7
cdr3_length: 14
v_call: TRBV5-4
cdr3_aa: CASSFTGSSYEQYF

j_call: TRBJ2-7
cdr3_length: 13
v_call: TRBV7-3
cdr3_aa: CASSLRKGYEQYF

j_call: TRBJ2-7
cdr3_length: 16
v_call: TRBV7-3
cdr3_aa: CASSLRGTAKTYEQYF

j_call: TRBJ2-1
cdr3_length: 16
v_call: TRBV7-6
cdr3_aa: CASSLGISGGYNEQFF

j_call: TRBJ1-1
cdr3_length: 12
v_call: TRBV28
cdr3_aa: CASSLIPGIAFF

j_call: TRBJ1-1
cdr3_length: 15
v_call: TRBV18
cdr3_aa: CASSRSSIQNTEAFF

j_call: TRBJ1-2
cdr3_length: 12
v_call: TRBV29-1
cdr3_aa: CSVSFALHGYTF

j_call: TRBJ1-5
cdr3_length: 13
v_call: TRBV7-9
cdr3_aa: CASSVLDGQPQHF

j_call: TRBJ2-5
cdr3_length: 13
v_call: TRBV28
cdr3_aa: CASSTTSPPTQYF

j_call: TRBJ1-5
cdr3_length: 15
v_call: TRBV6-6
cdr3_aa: CASRSRDRGSQPQHF

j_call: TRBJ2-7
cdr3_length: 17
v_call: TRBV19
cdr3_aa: CASTPAGFSGWLDEQYF

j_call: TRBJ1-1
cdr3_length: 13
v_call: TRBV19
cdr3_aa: CASSIVGTPEAFF

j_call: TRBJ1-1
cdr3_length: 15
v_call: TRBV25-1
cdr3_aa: CASSEAGPPNTEAFF

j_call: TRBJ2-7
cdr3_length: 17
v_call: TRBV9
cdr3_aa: CASSSIWGGRASYEQYF

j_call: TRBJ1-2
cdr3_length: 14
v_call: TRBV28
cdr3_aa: CASSFGSHGYGYTF

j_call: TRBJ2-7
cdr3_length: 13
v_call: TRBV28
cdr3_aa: CASSLVGFYEQYF

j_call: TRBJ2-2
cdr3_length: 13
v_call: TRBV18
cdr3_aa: CASSPDRHGELFF

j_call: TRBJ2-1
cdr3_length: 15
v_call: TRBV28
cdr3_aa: CASSLGGRVYNEQFF

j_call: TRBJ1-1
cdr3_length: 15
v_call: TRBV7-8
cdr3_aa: CASSGRGGSGTEAFF

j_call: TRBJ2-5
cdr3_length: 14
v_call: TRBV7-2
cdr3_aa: CASSPDAHQETQYF

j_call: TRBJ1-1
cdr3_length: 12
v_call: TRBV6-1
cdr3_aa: CASSEFRTEAFF

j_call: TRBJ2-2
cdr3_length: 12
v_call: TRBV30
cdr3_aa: CAWAPVAGELFF

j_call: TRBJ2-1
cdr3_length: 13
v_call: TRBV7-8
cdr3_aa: CASRPRDFNEQFF

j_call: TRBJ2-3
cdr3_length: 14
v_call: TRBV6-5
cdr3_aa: CASRLRIFTDTQYF

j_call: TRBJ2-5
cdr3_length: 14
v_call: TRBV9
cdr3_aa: CASSALAGGETQYF

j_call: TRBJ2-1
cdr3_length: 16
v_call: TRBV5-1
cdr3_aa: CASSLYTGTAYNEQFF

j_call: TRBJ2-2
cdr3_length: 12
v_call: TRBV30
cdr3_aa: CAWSGGTGELFF

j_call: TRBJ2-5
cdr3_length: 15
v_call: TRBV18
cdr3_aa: CASSPPGRRQETQYF

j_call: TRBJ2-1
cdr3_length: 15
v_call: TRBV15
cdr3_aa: CATSSEGRSYNEQFF

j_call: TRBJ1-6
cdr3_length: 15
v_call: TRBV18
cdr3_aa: CASSYGQSDNSPLHF

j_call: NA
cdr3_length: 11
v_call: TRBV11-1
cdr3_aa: CASSFFNEQYF

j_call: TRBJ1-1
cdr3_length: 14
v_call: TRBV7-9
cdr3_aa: CASSLGLVNTEAFF

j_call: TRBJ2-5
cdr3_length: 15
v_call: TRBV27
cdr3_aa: CASSLGQREGETQYF

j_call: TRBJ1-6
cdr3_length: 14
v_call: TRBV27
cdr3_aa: CASSRGQFNSPLHF

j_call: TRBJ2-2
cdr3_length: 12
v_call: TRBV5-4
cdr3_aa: CASSSPSGELFF

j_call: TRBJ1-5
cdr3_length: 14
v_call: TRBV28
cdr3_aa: CASSRTGYNQPQHF

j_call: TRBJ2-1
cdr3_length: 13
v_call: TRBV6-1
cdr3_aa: CASSELDSLGLFF

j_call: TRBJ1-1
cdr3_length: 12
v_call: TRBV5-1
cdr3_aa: CASSLRGTEAFF

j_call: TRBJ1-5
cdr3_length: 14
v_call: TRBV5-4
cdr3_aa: CASHRMGSNQPQHF

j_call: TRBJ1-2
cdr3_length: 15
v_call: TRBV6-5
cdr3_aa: CASSSEGLGVHGYTF

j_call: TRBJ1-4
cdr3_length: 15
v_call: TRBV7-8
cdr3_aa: CASSLVGGLNEKLFF

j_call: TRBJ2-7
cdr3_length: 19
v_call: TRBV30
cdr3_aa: CAWSMAGGWLDPGSYEQYF

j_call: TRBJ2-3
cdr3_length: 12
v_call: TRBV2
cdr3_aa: CASSVVTDTQYF

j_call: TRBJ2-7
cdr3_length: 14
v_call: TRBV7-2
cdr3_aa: CASSLGLLIYEQYF

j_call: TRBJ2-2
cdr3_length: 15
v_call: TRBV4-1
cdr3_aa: CASSLGQRNTGELFF

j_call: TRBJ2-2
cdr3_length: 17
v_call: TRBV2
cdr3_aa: CASSAGTSGRVTGELFF

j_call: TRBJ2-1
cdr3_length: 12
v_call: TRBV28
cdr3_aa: CASSLSANEQFF